These 23 T cell receptor beta chains came from one sample sequenced in a study of Graves' ophthalmopathy and Graves' hyperthyroidism (dated 2018 in TCRdb). TCRdb shows the sequencer as Illumina HiSeq 2000. TCR beta CDR3 regions were amplified from RNA transcripts for repertoire sequencing. A first-round RT-PCR used HTBI primers with the Qiagen OneStep RT-PCR kit, followed by a second-round multiplex PCR, size selection and purification. TCRdb reprocessed the public reads (quality trimming at Q25 with fastp, clone calling with MiXCR) and kept in-frame beta chains. CDR3 protein sequences are deduplicated, and each keeps its most common genes and DNA. The sample table records roughly 400,000 distinct CDR3 sequences; around 19% of these occur just once. The ten largest clones represent 1.6% of the sample. The sample was peripheral blood. These receptors all stem from a woman in her late teens or twenties with Graves' ophthalmopathy. Donor details come from another sample of the same person, matched by shared clones.

This clonotype was seen ten or more times. V gene TRBV29-1 combines with J gene TRBJ1-1, with 8 bases that match TRBD1. Trimming at V came to 7 bases and at J to 3 bases, leaving 10 bases not matched to a gene. The CDR3 contains 14 residues. From germline, CDR1 is SQVTM and CDR2 ANQGSEA. This chain's CDR3 is CSAYDRGWDTEAFF. Here the CDR3 DNA reads TGCAGCGCGTACGACAGGGGTTGGGACACTGAAGCTTTCTTT.

The chain joins TRBV27 to TRBJ2-5; D might be TRBD1 (5 bases). Germline V gene lookup returns CDR1 MNHEY and CDR2 SMNVEV (reference sequence). Trimming stripped 7 bases from V and 2 bases from J, with 17 bases between. There are 15 residues in the CDR3. The DNA of the CDR3 is TGTGCCAGCAAGGGCAACCTAGGGGCACAAGAGACCCAGTACTTC. As protein: CASKGNLGAQETQYF.

This clonotype appeared many times. This chain connects TRBV24-1 to TRBJ1-4; a possible D gene is TRBD1 (6 bases). Germline assignment: CDR1 KGHDR and CDR2 SFDVKD. With 3 bases removed from V and 6 bases from J, the gap between germline ends came to 16 bases. This CDR3 is built from 16 residues. The CDR3 region is CATSDPSTGPDEKLFF. CDR3 sequence (DNA): TGTGCCACCAGTGATCCATCGACAGGACCTGATGAAAAACTGTTTTTT.

This clonotype was counted at least ten times. The rearrangement uses TRBV4-3 and TRBJ2-5; D not certain. V lost 5 bases and J 0 bases, leaving 19 bases between the germline ends. The CDR3 extends over 17 amino acids. The germline CDR1 and CDR2 sequences are LGHNA and YSLEER. CDR3 sequence: CASSSHLAGPNQETQYF. CDR3 nucleotides: TGCGCCAGCAGCTCCCACTTGGCCGGGCCGAACCAAGAGACCCAGTACTTC.

This clonotype was seen ten or more times. The chain joins TRBV7-6 to TRBJ2-7, with a tentative D call TRBD1 (5 bases). Germline lookup yields CDR1 SGHVS and CDR2 FNYEAQ. V was pared by 5 bases and J by 1 base, with 9 bases between. The CDR3 spans 13 residues. CDR3 region: CASSQHRSYEQYF. The CDR3 nucleotides are TGTGCCAGCAGCCAGCACAGGTCCTACGAGCAGTACTTC.

The sample holds many counts of this clonotype. This chain uses TRBV6-2 or TRBV6-3 with TRBJ1-5, with unresolved D. V gave up 5 bases and J gave up 10 bases, with 12 bases separating them. Germline CDR1 and CDR2: MNHEY and SVGEGT. This CDR3 comprises 12 residues. The CDR3 nucleotides read TGTGCCAGCAGTGACCCCAGGTCACCCCAGCATTTT. This gives the protein CASSDPRSPQHF.

The V call is TRBV19, the J call TRBJ1-5, with 7 bases fitting TRBD1. The CDR3 runs to 13 residues. Germline V gives CDR1 LNHDA, CDR2 SQIVND (reference sequence). V was pared by 5 bases and J by 5 bases, with 3 bases of the junction left unmatched. For the CDR3, the DNA is TGTGCCAGTAGTGACAGGGCTCATCAGCCCCAGCATTTT. Translating gives CASSDRAHQPQHF.

This clonotype has ten or more counts. The gene calls are TRBV30 and TRBJ2-5, with D possibly TRBD2 on 5 matching bases. Per the germline V gene, CDR1 is GTSNPN and CDR2 is SVGIG (reference sequence). Deletions cut 2 bases from V and 4 bases from J, with 11 bases between. The CDR3 is 13 amino acids. In nucleotides, the CDR3 is TGTGCCTGGAGTCCGGGGAAGGGAGAGACCCAGTACTTC. Translated: CAWSPGKGETQYF. Drawing the rest from reference TRBV30 and TRBJ2-5, the complete variable domain is SQTIHQWPATLVQPVGSPLSLECTVEGTSNPNLYWYRQAAGRGLQLLFYSVGIGQISSEVPQNLSASRPQDRQFILSSKKLLLSDSGFYLCAWSPGKGETQYFGPGTRLLVL.

At least ten counts were recorded for this clonotype. J is TRBJ1-1 and V is TRBV12-3 or TRBV12-4, with D unresolved. This CDR3 has 11 amino acids. Trimming shortened V by 6 bases and J by 9 bases, and 11 bases separated the two germline ends. Here the CDR3 DNA reads TGTGCCAGCAGGACCGGAGGGAAAGCTTTCTTT. This encodes CASRTGGKAFF.

This clonotype appeared many times. The chain links TRBV28 to TRBJ2-5; D gene unclear. The CDR3 loop spans 12 amino acids. Germline V gives CDR1 MDHEN, CDR2 SYDVKM. V shed 1 base and J shed 7 bases, with 7 bases lying between them. The DNA of the CDR3 is TGTGCCAGCAGTTTATTGTCGGGGACCCAGTACTTC. The encoded protein is CASSLLSGTQYF.

This clonotype occurred many times. The chain uses TRBV4-3 and TRBJ2-7, with D unresolved. Germline CDR1 LGHNA, CDR2 YSLEER. The CDR3 loop spans 13 amino acids. Deletions cut 2 bases from V and 1 base from J, with 6 bases between. CDR3 coding DNA: TGCGCCAGCAGCCAAACAGTTTCCTACGAGCAGTACTTC. Its protein is CASSQTVSYEQYF.

This clonotype was counted many times. The chain couples TRBV29-1 to TRBJ1-2; the D is unclear. Looked up from germline, CDR1 is SQVTM and CDR2 is ANQGSEA. The CDR3 is made up of 14 amino acids. V was cut by 7 bases and J by 0 bases, with 15 bases left in between. CDR3 bases: TGCAGCGCGGGCGAGGGAGAGGCTAACTATGGCTACACCTTC. Its translation is CSAGEGEANYGYTF.

This clonotype was seen many times. The V and J genes are TRBV27 and TRBJ2-7, with TRBD1 matching over 7 bases. There are 17 residues in the CDR3. CDR1 and CDR2 from the germline V gene are MNHEY and SMNVEV (reference sequence). V trimming: 0 bases; J trimming: 0 bases; junction bases outside the gene matches: 8. The chain's CDR3 is CASSLSSWTGSSYEQYF. The CDR3 DNA follows: TGTGCCAGCAGTTTATCGTCTTGGACAGGTTCCTCCTACGAGCAGTACTTC.

CDR3 amino acids: CASRSKESYSSGNTIYF. The CDR3 coding sequence is TGTGCCAGTAGATCAAAGGAATCATACTCCTCTGGAAACACCATATATTTT. V is TRBV19 and J is TRBJ1-3, with D hard to call. V lost 6 bases and J lost 0, with 18 bases in between. The CDR3 sequence is 17 residues long. Germline CDR1 and CDR2: LNHDA and SQIVND (reference sequence).

The chain combines TRBV6-2 or TRBV6-3 with TRBJ2-5; 7 positions match TRBD2. V shed 1 base and J 5 bases; nucleotides not matched to a gene: 13. Germline assignment: CDR1 MNHEY and CDR2 SVGEGT. The CDR3 loop spans 17 amino acids. This CDR3 is CASSYLEGGSAEETQYF. The CDR3, as DNA: TGTGCCAGCAGTTACTTAGAGGGAGGGTCCGCGGAGGAGACCCAGTACTTC.

The chain joins TRBV2 to TRBJ2-7, with D uncertain. This CDR3 has 13 residues. Trimming removed 2 bases at V and 4 bases at J, with 9 bases between. Germline V gene data show CDR1 as SNHLY and CDR2 as FYNNEI. The CDR3 bases are TGTGCCAGCAGTGAACATATACCATACGAGCAGTACTTC. This gives the protein CASSEHIPYEQYF.

This clonotype has at least ten counts. The chain couples TRBV5-1 to TRBJ1-2; TRBD1 matches 8 bases. V lost 1 base and J lost 2; bases outside the gene matches: 10. The CDR3 length is 17 residues. Germline-derived CDR1 and CDR2 are SGHRS and YFSETQ. The CDR3 nucleotides read TGCGCCAGCAGCTTGTCTCGTGGGACAGGACAAAACTATGGCTACACCTTC. Its translation is CASSLSRGTGQNYGYTF.

This clonotype was seen many times. The chain carries TRBV9 and TRBJ2-6; D ambiguous. The V gene lost 0 bases and the J gene lost 2 bases, with 6 bases spanning the gap. Germline V gives CDR1 SGDLS, CDR2 YYNGEE. This CDR3 region has 15 residues. The CDR3: CASSVAPPGANVLTF. CDR3 nucleotides: TGTGCCAGCAGCGTAGCTCCTCCTGGGGCCAACGTCCTGACTTTC.

The chain carries TRBV6-5 and TRBJ1-2; D is ambiguous. The CDR3 extends over 14 amino acids. The V gene lost 4 bases and the J gene lost 1 base, with 10 bases spanning the gap. Germline CDR1 is MNHEY and CDR2 is SVGAGI. CDR3 loop: CASSLRQLNYGYTF. CDR3 DNA: TGTGCCAGCAGTTTGAGGCAGCTTAACTATGGCTACACCTTC.

This clonotype was detected ten times or more. The V gene is TRBV28, the J gene TRBJ2-7; 7 nucleotides line up with TRBD1. J was trimmed by 2 bases and V by 6 bases; bases with no gene match: 7. The length of the CDR3 is 14 residues. Germline V gives CDR1 MDHEN, CDR2 SYDVKM. CDR3 in DNA: TGTGCCAGCAGCGGACAGGTGTCAACCTACGAGCAGTACTTC. This sequence encodes CASSGQVSTYEQYF. The variable domain in full, completed from reference TRBV28 and TRBJ2-7, reads DVKVTQSSRYLVKRTGEKVFLECVQDMDHENMFWYRQDPGLGLRLIYFSYDVKMKEKGDIPEGYSVSREKKERFSLILESASTNQTSMYLCASSGQVSTYEQYFGPGTRLTVT.

The chain links TRBV12-3 or TRBV12-4 to TRBJ2-7, with D possibly called TRBD1 or TRBD2 (5 bases each). The CDR3 is 13 amino acids. Trimming cost V 7 bases and J 3 bases, with 13 bases left between them. The CDR3 sequence is CASISTGGYEQYF. Here the CDR3 DNA reads TGTGCCAGCATCTCTACTGGGGGCTACGAGCAGTACTTC.

Ten or more counts support this clonotype. This sequence joins TRBV30 and TRBJ1-3; unclear D gene. This CDR3 is built from 14 residues. V shed 1 base and J shed 0 bases, with 7 bases lying between them. CDR1 and CDR2 from the germline V gene are GTSNPN and SVGIG (reference sequence). The DNA for the CDR3 is TGTGCCTGGAGTGCAATCTTCTCTGGAAACACCATATATTTT. As protein: CAWSAIFSGNTIYF.

Ten or more counts support this clonotype. The V and J genes are TRBV29-1 and TRBJ1-5; D perhaps matches TRBD1 (6 bases). V lost 7 bases and J lost 0, with 10 bases in between. The CDR3 covers 13 residues. Germline V gene lookup returns CDR1 SQVTM and CDR2 ANQGSEA. CDR3 nucleotides: TGCAGCGCACAGGGCTCTAGCAATCAGCCCCAGCATTTT. Encoded protein: CSAQGSSNQPQHF.